The clone carrying this TCR beta chain was detected a few times. Its antigen remains unknown. Losses at the gene ends were 2 bases for V and 1 base for J; bases not matched to a gene: 2. The CDR3 has 15 amino acids. CDR1 and CDR2 (germline): WSHSY, SAAADI. The entry originates in a study of spatial heterogeneity in lung cancer. In the study overall: Detected sequences consistently included more beta-chain ones than alpha-chain ones. Notes on the study in general: Ubiquitous expanded tumor TCRs surfaced in blood more at resection than they did at follow-up.

In the library, each TCR cDNA molecule bore its own unique molecular identifier. Each CDR3 protein is one row after TCRdb ran MiXCR on the 5' RACE reads. The data contain about 75,000 distinct CDR3 sequences, about 14% of them singletons. Time point specified: sample taken at primary tumor resection. No cells were sorted before sequencing. The whole RNA sequenced was extracted from tumor, nontumor lung or frozen PBMC. Sequences were derived from PBMCs, sampled at surgery. The J gene is TRBJ2-3, the V gene TRBV10-2; the match to TRBD1 covers 8 bases. The sequence derives from a male donor with early-stage non-small cell lung cancer. The CDR3 loop is CASSEPDRGTDTQYF. For the CDR3, the DNA is TGCGCCAGCAGTGAGCCGGACAGGGGCACAGATACGCAGTATTTT.